This T cell receptor (beta chain) originates from a study of blood T cell repertoires in COVID-19. Study-wide background: There were acute and convalescent COVID-19 samples, and they came from the United States, Italy and Spain. PBMCs, B-cell-depleted T cells, or T cells were the source of the cDNA or gDNA that made up the material.

The V and J ends lost 8 bases and 7 bases, in that order; junction bases with no gene match: 9. The CDR3 sequence is 14 residues long. Germline assignment: CDR1 SEHNR and CDR2 FQNEAQ (reference sequence). In the authors' methods: Amplification of reference gene primers provided the estimated nucleated cell counts. TCRdb's table, derived via immunoSEQ multiplex PCR, lists solely in-frame clones and lacks some. For V, J and clone size, that table is used; D and trimming come from the DNA. The sample lists about 110,000 clones, more than 75% occurring once. This sequence joins TRBV7-9 and TRBJ2-7, with 12 bases identical to TRBD1. Sample: peripheral blood. The receptor was derived from a woman aged 45-59 years with acute or convalescent COVID-19. The CDR3 loop reads CASSTGTGGWEQYF. CDR3 sequence (DNA): TGTGCCAGCTCCACCGGGACAGGGGGCTGGGAGCAGTACTTC.